This T cell receptor (beta chain) is drawn from a study of blood T cells in healthy people across ages. A sample-barcoded 5' primer and a J-beta primer mix were used in a second PCR of about 7 to 12 cycles. The template-switch adaptor, which had 12 random nucleotides, put a tag on each cDNA molecule. Using its own MiXCR run on the 5' RACE reads, TCRdb lists one record per CDR3 protein. This table holds 550,000 to 650,000 distinct CDR3 sequences, 27% found once. Germline CDR1 and CDR2: DFQATT and SNEGSKA (reference sequence). This CDR3 contains 16 residues. With 6 bases clipped from V and 0 bases from J, the junction kept 8 bases outside the gene matches. These sequences were also reported in another study, on T cells of mothers and their children. From that report: Per child, 2.8 million or so TCR beta CDR3 reads were obtained, against over 8.5 million per mother.

Source material: blood. This chain joins TRBV20-1 and TRBJ2-3, with 11 bases aligning to TRBD2. The TCR sequence derives from a boy aged 2 to 9 in good health. The chain's CDR3 is CSATGTSGTSTDTQYF. In nucleotides, the CDR3 is TGCAGTGCAACCGGGACTAGCGGTACTAGCACAGATACGCAGTATTTT.